These 9 T cell receptor beta chains share one sample of origin, sequenced in a study of T cell responses to AZD1222 COVID-19 vaccine. The table came from immunoSEQ multiplex PCR; TCRdb's copy has only in-frame clones and leaves some out. This table has approximately 270,000 clones, 94% appearing once. The specimen was peripheral blood, collected 28 days after the second AZD1222 dose. Receptors originate from an adult who received the AZD1222 COVID-19 vaccine.

This chain links TRBV6-5 with TRBJ1-2; D unresolved. Per germline, CDR1 MNHEY and CDR2 SVGAGI. This CDR3 spans 11 amino acids. Between the trimmed V and J ends, which lost 5 bases and 4 bases, there was a span of 5 bases. CDR3 region: CASSPGYGYTF. The CDR3 nucleotides read TGTGCCAGCAGTCCGGGCTATGGCTACACCTTC.

The rearrangement joins TRBV27 to TRBJ2-1; 13 bases match TRBD2. Trimming at V came to 8 bases and at J to 5 bases, leaving 6 bases not matched to a gene. CDR1 and CDR2 (germline): MNHEY, SMNVEV (reference sequence). The CDR3 contains 15 residues. The CDR3 nucleotides are TGTGCCAGCCAGGGGACTAGCGGGAAAAACAATGAGCAGTTCTTC. This encodes CASQGTSGKNNEQFF.

This sequence joins TRBV28 and TRBJ2-7, with TRBD1 matching 8 bases. The V gene's germline CDR1 is MDHEN and CDR2 SYDVKM. Trimming at V came to 7 bases and at J to 0 bases, leaving 5 bases not matched to a gene. The CDR3 runs 14 residues. CDR3 DNA: TGTGCCAGCAAAAGGACAGGGAGCTCCTACGAGCAGTACTTC. Protein: CASKRTGSSYEQYF.

V usage is TRBV6-5 and J usage is TRBJ1-6, with D possibly TRBD1 on 5 matching bases. In germline, CDR1 is MNHEY, CDR2 SVGAGI. The CDR3 runs to 15 residues. Deletions cut 7 bases from V and 14 bases from J, with 24 bases between. The CDR3 reads CASIFRWGLLSSLHF. In DNA form, the CDR3 reads TGTGCCAGCATATTTCGGTGGGGCCTCCTTTCGTCCCTCCACTTT.

This clone came up once. The gene calls are TRBV5-1 and TRBJ2-2; the match to TRBD2 covers 10 bases. The trim removed 0 bases at V and 5 bases at J, leaving 7 bases unmatched. The CDR3 consists of 17 residues. The germline V gene has CDR1 SGHRS and CDR2 YFSETQ. The DNA of the CDR3 is TGCGCCAGCAGCTTGGGCCCTAGCGGGAGTGGGACCGGGGAGCTGTTTTTT. Translated: CASSLGPSGSGTGELFF.

V and J are TRBV6-1 and TRBJ1-4; 7 positions match TRBD1. V lost 3 bases, J lost 8 bases, and 6 bases stayed unmatched. The V gene's germline CDR1 is MNHNS and CDR2 SASEGT. The CDR3 is 14 amino acids. The CDR3 nucleotides are TGTGCCAGCAGTGATAGTTGGACAGGCGAAAAACTGTTTTTT. Protein: CASSDSWTGEKLFF.

This chain connects TRBV4-2 to TRBJ1-1; the D is unclear. V was pared by 4 bases and J by 3 bases, with 15 bases between. This CDR3 region has 15 residues. The germline V gene encodes CDR1 LGHNA and CDR2 YNFKEQ. CDR3 sequence reads: CASSPGRLGYTEAFF. CDR3 bases: TGTGCCAGCAGCCCGGGCCGACTGGGTTACACTGAAGCTTTCTTT.

V is TRBV7-9 and J is TRBJ2-2; D perhaps matches TRBD1 (6 bases). Trimming cost V 5 bases and J 8 bases, with 12 bases left between them. CDR3 length: 13 amino acids. Germline values: CDR1 SEHNR, CDR2 FQNEAQ (reference sequence). The CDR3 coding sequence is TGTGCCAGCAGCCCAGGGGCTCAAGGGGAGCTGTTTTTT. Protein: CASSPGAQGELFF.

This chain uses TRBV19 with TRBJ2-7, with D perhaps matching TRBD1 (5 bases). In germline, CDR1 is LNHDA, CDR2 SQIVND (reference sequence). V was pared by 7 bases and J by 5 bases, with 9 bases between. The CDR3 contains 11 residues. CDR3 amino acids: CASKTANEQYF. In DNA, the CDR3 is TGTGCCAGTAAGACAGCAAACGAGCAGTACTTC.